These T cell receptor beta chains were read from a single sample in a study of blood T cell repertoires in COVID-19. Profiled with immunoSEQ multiplex PCR; TCRdb holds only in-frame clones, not every one. The repertoire has nearly 60,000 clones, 90% of them found once; the top ten carry 13%. Sequenced material: peripheral blood. These receptors were obtained from a man between 60 and 70 years old with active COVID-19. Each CDR3 is given with its conserved first and last residue. A D gene is named only where the DNA matches it firmly. Clone size is shown for a subset of rows, as once, few, many or a class of expanded clone.

v_call,d_call,j_call,clone_size,cdr3_aa,cdr3_nt
TRBV5-4,TRBD2,TRBJ2-7,NA,CASSLGLPRGRANEQYF,TGTGCCAGCAGCTTGGGCCTACCCCGCGGGAGGGCAAACGAGCAGTACTTC
TRBV2,TRBD2,TRBJ2-1,once,CASSRRTSGNNEQFF,TGTGCCAGCAGTAGAAGGACTAGCGGCAACAATGAGCAGTTCTTC
TRBV30,TRBD1,TRBJ2-5,NA,CAWSAGAGGAGLETQYF,TGTGCCTGGAGTGCAGGCGCAGGGGGCGCGGGGTTAGAGACCCAGTACTTC
TRBV24-1,TRBD1,TRBJ1-5,NA,CATDAGTGNNQPQHF,TGTGCCACCGACGCCGGGACAGGGAACAATCAGCCCCAGCATTTT
TRBV3-1/TRBV3-2,NA,TRBJ2-7,NA,CASSQTGEQYF,TGTGCCAGCAGCCAAACGGGAGAGCAGTACTTC
TRBV2,NA,TRBJ1-2,NA,CASQRGVGYGYTF,TGTGCCAGCCAGAGAGGAGTCGGCTATGGCTACACCTTC
TRBV7-2,NA,TRBJ2-3,NA,CASSLNPGWHTQYF,TGTGCCAGCAGCTTAAACCCAGGGTGGCATACGCAGTATTTT
TRBV25-1,TRBD1,TRBJ1-2,NA,CASRQGARIGYTF,TGTGCCAGCAGACAGGGGGCGCGTATCGGCTACACCTTC
TRBV7-9,NA,TRBJ2-5,NA,CASSSPAARETQYF,TGTGCCAGCAGCTCCCCGGCGGCGAGAGAGACCCAGTACTTC
TRBV9,TRBD2,TRBJ2-5,NA,CASSPTLAGGGETQYF,TGTGCCAGCAGCCCGACACTAGCGGGAGGAGGGGAGACCCAGTACTTC
TRBV7-2,NA,TRBJ1-2,NA,CASSRTAHGYTF,TGTGCCAGCAGCCGGACAGCTCATGGCTACACCTTC
TRBV29-1,TRBD1,TRBJ1-4,NA,CSVRVGTGAEKLFF,TGCAGCGTCAGGGTAGGGACAGGGGCTGAAAAACTGTTTTTT
TRBV6-5,TRBD1,TRBJ2-7,NA,CASRDRGQPYEQYF,TGTGCCAGCAGGGACAGGGGTCAACCCTACGAGCAGTACTTC
TRBV3-1/TRBV3-2,NA,TRBJ2-3,NA,CASSPGVSGGPPDTQYF,TGTGCCAGCAGCCCCGGGGTTTCGGGGGGCCCGCCAGATACGCAGTATTTT
TRBV6-5,TRBD1,TRBJ2-1,NA,CASSYSTGSPNHEQFF,TGTGCCAGCAGTTACTCGACAGGGAGCCCTAACCATGAGCAGTTCTTC
TRBV7-9,TRBD2,TRBJ2-1,NA,CASSLDGGRYEQFF,TGTGCCAGCAGCTTAGATGGCGGGAGATATGAGCAGTTCTTC
TRBV7-9,TRBD1,TRBJ1-2,NA,CASSITPLTGINYGYTF,TGTGCCAGCAGTATAACCCCCTTGACAGGGATTAACTATGGCTACACCTTC
TRBV10-3,TRBD1,TRBJ1-5,once,CAIRSDRGNQPQHF,TGTGCCATCAGATCCGACAGGGGCAATCAGCCCCAGCATTTT
TRBV19,TRBD1,TRBJ1-1,NA,CASTIRTGIGAEAFF,TGTGCCAGTACTATCAGGACAGGGATAGGCGCTGAAGCTTTCTTT
TRBV10-3,TRBD2,TRBJ2-1,NA,CAISGYPGTKTYNEQFF,TGTGCCATCAGTGGCTACCCCGGGACTAAGACCTACAATGAGCAGTTCTTC
TRBV18,NA,TRBJ2-2,NA,CASSPQRATGELFF,TGTGCCAGCTCACCACAGAGGGCCACCGGGGAGCTGTTTTTT
TRBV5-4,TRBD2,TRBJ2-2,NA,CASSSPAGGLGAGELFF,TGTGCCAGCAGCTCGCCTGCGGGGGGGTTGGGTGCCGGGGAGCTGTTTTTT
TRBV28,TRBD1,TRBJ1-2,NA,CASSTPQGGGYTF,TGTGCCAGCAGTACCCCCCAGGGGGGTGGCTACACCTTC
TRBV11-3,NA,TRBJ2-7,NA,CASSSPGGGGEQYF,TGTGCCAGCAGCTCGCCCGGGGGTGGTGGCGAGCAGTACTTC
TRBV28,NA,TRBJ2-7,NA,CASTLAEVYHEQYF,TGTGCCAGCACCTTGGCGGAGGTGTACCACGAGCAGTACTTC
TRBV6-2/TRBV6-3,TRBD2,TRBJ2-5,once,CASSTYPPSGTQETQYF,TGTGCCAGCAGTACGTACCCTCCTAGCGGGACTCAAGAGACCCAGTACTTC
TRBV5-1,NA,TRBJ1-4,NA,CASSLGTGSEKLFF,TGCGCCAGCAGCTTGGGTACAGGGAGTGAAAAACTGTTTTTT
TRBV27,NA,TRBJ1-2,NA,CASFNRVMGGYTF,TGTGCCAGCTTTAACAGGGTTATGGGTGGCTACACCTTC
TRBV28,NA,TRBJ2-3,NA,CASSSRRSGTDTQYF,TGTGCCAGCAGTTCACGGAGGTCGGGGACAGATACGCAGTATTTT
TRBV11-2,NA,TRBJ2-7,once,CASSHSYEQYF,TGTGCCAGCAGCCATAGCTACGAGCAGTACTTC
TRBV7-2,TRBD2,TRBJ2-3,NA,CASSYTSGGADTQYF,TGTGCCAGCAGTTATACTAGCGGGGGGGCAGATACGCAGTATTTT
TRBV18,NA,TRBJ2-5,NA,CASSPRESQETQYF,TGTGCCAGCTCACCACGAGAGTCCCAAGAGACCCAGTACTTC
TRBV4-2,TRBD1,TRBJ1-2,few,CASSQDGGQTNYGYTF,TGTGCCAGCAGCCAAGATGGGGGACAGACTAACTATGGCTACACCTTC
TRBV6-5,TRBD1,TRBJ2-7,once,CASRGTGSLFEQYF,TGTGCCAGCAGGGGGACAGGGAGCCTTTTTGAGCAGTACTTC
TRBV5-1,NA,TRBJ2-7,NA,CASSSTALEQYF,TGCGCCAGCAGCTCGACAGCTCTCGAGCAGTACTTC
TRBV28,TRBD1,TRBJ1-2,once,CASSLWRTGANYGYTF,TGTGCCAGCAGTTTATGGCGGACAGGGGCCAACTATGGCTACACCTTC
TRBV25-1,NA,TRBJ1-4,once,CASSTKRSDKPEKLFF,TGTGCCAGCAGTACAAAACGATCCGACAAGCCTGAAAAACTGTTTTTT
TRBV5-1,TRBD2,TRBJ2-2,NA,CASSPTSVGTGELFF,TGCGCCAGCAGCCCGACTAGCGTTGGCACCGGGGAGCTGTTTTTT
TRBV5-1,NA,TRBJ2-7,NA,CASSSDGGPYEQYF,TGCGCCAGCAGCTCGGACGGAGGCCCCTACGAGCAGTACTTC
TRBV24-1,TRBD2,TRBJ2-7,NA,CGRGRSGRPPGEQYF,TGTGGGCGGGGGAGGAGCGGGAGGCCTCCTGGGGAGCAGTACTTC
TRBV9,TRBD1,TRBJ2-4,NA,CASSPIRQGVGKNIQYF,TGTGCCAGCAGCCCCATTAGACAGGGCGTGGGCAAAAACATTCAGTACTTC
TRBV6-5,NA,TRBJ2-5,NA,CASRDFDRQETQYF,TGTGCCAGCAGGGATTTCGACAGGCAAGAGACCCAGTACTTC
TRBV28,TRBD2,TRBJ2-3,NA,CASSSPGASGRIASTDTQYF,TGTGCCAGCAGTTCCCCTGGGGCTAGCGGGAGGATAGCTAGCACAGATACGCAGTATTTT
TRBV14,NA,TRBJ2-7,NA,CASSQGGAGGFYEQYF,TGTGCCAGCAGCCAAGGAGGAGCGGGCGGTTTCTACGAGCAGTACTTC
TRBV6-1,NA,TRBJ2-7,NA,CASSEGGISYEQYF,TGTGCCAGCAGCGAAGGAGGGATCTCCTACGAGCAGTACTTC
TRBV7-2,NA,TRBJ2-7,NA,CASSLNSGLLWEQYF,TGTGCCAGCAGCTTGAATAGCGGTCTCCTTTGGGAGCAGTACTTC
TRBV28,TRBD1,TRBJ1-5,NA,CASTGGYLGNQPQHF,TGTGCCAGCACAGGGGGCTACTTGGGGAATCAGCCCCAGCATTTT
TRBV21-1,NA,TRBJ2-3,once,CASSKASTPGDTQYF,TGTGCCAGCAGCAAAGCGTCGACCCCCGGGGATACGCAGTATTTT
TRBV28,NA,TRBJ1-6,NA,CASSLRAGVNSPLHF,TGTGCCAGCAGTTTACGGGCAGGGGTCAATTCACCCCTCCACTTT
TRBV5-8,TRBD1,TRBJ1-5,NA,CASSAGGLKDSNQPQHF,TGTGCCAGCTCCGCAGGGGGCTTGAAGGATAGCAATCAGCCCCAGCATTTT
TRBV30,NA,TRBJ1-6,NA,CAWSGEGGSSYNSPLHF,TGTGCCTGGAGTGGCGAGGGGGGGAGCTCCTATAATTCACCCCTCCACTTT
TRBV19,NA,TRBJ2-7,NA,CASSPQSSGYEQYF,TGTGCCAGTAGTCCCCAATCCTCGGGTTACGAGCAGTACTTC